Presented here are 20 T cell receptor beta chains from one specimen sequenced in a study of post-analysis software for immune sequencing data. General observations from the study: Elevated frequency relative to controls characterized four or five TRBV segments in patients, TRBV5-6, TRBV5-1 and TRBV20-1 among them.

Their antigen targets remain unknown. TCR beta cDNA libraries included unique molecular identifiers. One entry per CDR3 protein, called by TCRdb with MiXCR from the PCR reads. Seen here are 500,000 to 600,000 distinct CDR3 sequences, around 40% observed once, and the top ten hold about 1.5%. The specimen sequenced was blood. Receptor source: a girl under 18 with multiple sclerosis.

The chain couples TRBV6-2 or TRBV6-3 to TRBJ2-3; the D is unclear. V lost 6 bases and J lost 0, with 13 bases in between. This CDR3 is built from 15 residues. Germline CDR1 is MNHEY and CDR2 is SVGEGT. In DNA form, the CDR3 reads TGTGCCAGCAGGTACACGGCGGCCAGCACAGATACGCAGTATTTT. It codes for CASRYTAASTDTQYF.

The chain has TRBV12-3 or TRBV12-4 and TRBJ2-4, with D perhaps given as TRBD1 or TRBD2 (6 bases each). Trimming removed 2 bases at V and 6 bases at J, with 14 bases between. The CDR3 is 15 amino acids. CDR3 coding DNA: TGTGCCAGCAGTTTAAACAGGGAGGCGAGAAACATTCAGTACTTC. Residues: CASSLNREARNIQYF.

In this sample, this clonotype turned up a few times. V usage is TRBV7-9 and J usage is TRBJ1-2; no firm D call. From germline, CDR1 is SEHNR and CDR2 FQNEAQ (reference sequence). CDR3 length: 15 amino acids. Deletions cut 6 bases from V and 6 bases from J, with 20 bases between. The CDR3 DNA follows: TGTGCCAGCAGTCCCGTTTCGGCTGGGCTCCATGGCTACACCTTC. This gives the protein CASSPVSAGLHGYTF.

CDR3 in DNA: TGCGCCAGCAGCCAAGGGGAAACAGGGGGCTACGAGCAGTACTTC. Protein product: CASSQGETGGYEQYF. The V and J genes are TRBV4-1 and TRBJ2-7, with 8 positions matching TRBD1. The CDR3 extends over 15 amino acids. Germline CDR1 and CDR2: MGHRA and YSYEKL. The trim removed 1 base at V and 3 bases at J, leaving 5 bases unmatched.

The chain is built from TRBV5-6 and TRBJ2-1, with 8 positions matching TRBD1. Trimming at V came to 2 bases and at J to 6 bases, leaving 4 bases not matched to a gene. The CDR3 has 14 residues. Germline values: CDR1 SGHDT, CDR2 YYEEEE. CDR3 sequence: CASSFADRANEQFF. CDR3 in DNA: TGTGCCAGCAGCTTTGCGGACAGGGCCAATGAGCAGTTCTTC.

This clonotype was counted ten times or more. Being one base from a much bigger clone, this may be a read error. V is TRBV11-2 and J is TRBJ2-7, with 8 bases identical to TRBD1. Per germline, CDR1 SGHAT and CDR2 FQNNGV. CDR3 length: 13 amino acids. J gave up 9 bases and V 5 bases, and 9 bases lay outside the gene matches. The CDR3 sequence: CASSPGTGTAQYF. Here the CDR3 DNA reads TGTGCCAGCAGCCCAGGGACAGGTACGGCGCAGTACTTC.

The gene calls are TRBV18 and TRBJ1-1; D is possibly TRBD1 (6 bases). CDR1 KGHSH and CDR2 LQKENI come from the germline V gene. V was clipped by 1 base and J by 4 bases, with 13 bases between them. CDR3 size: 15 residues. CDR3: CASSPQGDSVTEAFF. As DNA, the CDR3 is TGTGCCAGCTCACCACAGGGGGATAGTGTCACTGAAGCTTTCTTT.

This clonotype was observed a few times. The chain combines TRBV12-3 or TRBV12-4 with TRBJ2-1, with D possibly matching TRBD1 (5 bases). This CDR3 region has 16 residues. Deletions cut 5 bases from V and 6 bases from J, with 20 bases between. The CDR3, as DNA: TGTGCCAGCAGTCGCCTTGGGGCGAAACTTCGCAATGAGCAGTTCTTC. This encodes CASSRLGAKLRNEQFF.

Ten or more counts support this clonotype. V is TRBV12-3 or TRBV12-4 and J is TRBJ1-2; 7 bases line up with TRBD1. CDR3 length: 14 amino acids. The junction had 8 bases not matched to a gene; V was cut back by 2 bases and J by 8 bases. The CDR3 DNA follows: TGTGCCAGCAGTTTAATCCAGGGGGTGGGCGGCTACACCTTC. Translating it yields CASSLIQGVGGYTF.

The chain links TRBV10-1 to TRBJ1-6; D call uncertain. CDR3 length: 12 residues. V gave up 3 bases and J gave up 10 bases, with 7 bases separating them. In germline, CDR1 is WNHNN, CDR2 SYGVQD (reference sequence). In DNA form, the CDR3 reads TGCGCCAGCAGTGATTCAAACTCACCCCTCCACTTT. Amino acid sequence: CASSDSNSPLHF.

The rearrangement links TRBV6-2 or TRBV6-3 to TRBJ2-7; the D gene is possibly TRBD2 (6 bases). Trimming took off 6 bases at V and 3 bases at J, with 12 bases between the two ends. CDR1 and CDR2 from the germline V gene are MNHEY and SVGEGT. This CDR3 has 13 amino acids. The CDR3 reads CASRFGLLYEQYF. As DNA, the CDR3 is TGTGCCAGCAGATTCGGACTACTCTACGAGCAGTACTTC.

There are a few counts of this clonotype. This chain connects TRBV12-3 or TRBV12-4 to TRBJ2-7; TRBD2 matches 13 bases. With V trimmed by 0 bases and J by 4 bases, 3 bases remained unmatched. This CDR3 region has 16 residues. The CDR3, as DNA: TGTGCCAGCAGTTTAGCACTAGCGGGAGGGGGGTACGAGCAGTACTTC. Its protein product is CASSLALAGGGYEQYF.

The sample holds a few counts of this clonotype. The chain couples TRBV11-3 to TRBJ1-6; a weak D match, TRBD1 (5 bases). The V and J ends lost 5 bases and 4 bases respectively, with 18 bases between them. This CDR3 region has 17 residues. CDR1 is SGHNT and CDR2 is YENEEA in the germline V gene. The DNA for the CDR3 is TGTGCCAGCAGCCCACTACTCCGGGACGGATATAATTCACCCCTCCACTTT. Translation: CASSPLLRDGYNSPLHF.

The rearrangement links TRBV7-9 to TRBJ1-6; no clear D. This CDR3 comprises 13 residues. V was trimmed by 5 bases and J by 10 bases, leaving 12 bases between them. The germline V gene has CDR1 SEHNR and CDR2 FQNEAQ (reference sequence). The CDR3 sequence: CASSLLPGSPLHF. The CDR3 DNA reads TGTGCCAGCAGCCTTCTCCCGGGGTCACCCCTCCACTTT. The whole variable domain, remainder taken from reference TRBV7-9 and TRBJ1-6, is DTGVSQNPRHKITKRGQNVTFRCDPISEHNRLYWYRQTLGQGPEFLTYFQNEAQLEKSRLLSDRFSAERPKGSFSTLEIQRTEQGDSAMYLCASSLLPGSPLHFGNGTRLTVT.

The rearrangement uses TRBV6-6 and TRBJ2-7; D gene uncertain. Germline V gene sequence: CDR1 MNHNY, CDR2 SVGAGI (reference sequence). This CDR3 region has 12 residues. Between the trimmed V and J ends, which lost 7 bases and 0 bases, there was a span of 7 bases. As DNA, the CDR3 is TGTGCCAGCAAAACCTACTCCTACGAGCAGTACTTC. This translates into CASKTYSYEQYF.

In its sample, this clonotype was seen a few times. V and J are TRBV5-5 and TRBJ2-1, with 7 bases fitting TRBD1. The CDR3 runs 15 residues. Germline V lookup: CDR1 SGHKS, CDR2 YYEKEE (reference sequence). J lost 2 bases, V lost 0 bases, and 2 bases had no gene match. The CDR3 DNA reads TGTGCCAGCAGCTTGGCCGGACAGGCCTACAATGAGCAGTTCTTC. This codes for CASSLAGQAYNEQFF.

This clonotype was detected only a few times. V gene TRBV20-1 combines with J gene TRBJ2-5; no clear D. V lost 7 bases to trimming and J lost 4 bases, with 16 bases between them. The CDR3 length is 13 residues. The germline gives CDR1 DFQATT, CDR2 SNEGSKA (reference sequence). The CDR3 sequence: CSVKGVVGETQYF. The CDR3 DNA reads TGCAGTGTCAAAGGCGTGGTGGGAGAGACCCAGTACTTC.

The chain links TRBV5-1 to TRBJ1-4; 7 nucleotides line up with TRBD1. The CDR3 loop spans 14 amino acids. The junction had 5 bases not matched to a gene; V was cut back by 4 bases and J by 5 bases. Germline V gives CDR1 SGHRS, CDR2 YFSETQ. CDR3 sequence (DNA): TGCGCCAGCAGCCCTCCGACAGGGAATGAAAAACTGTTTTTT. Encoded protein: CASSPPTGNEKLFF.

J is TRBJ2-5 and V is TRBV7-2; 11 bases align to TRBD2. The CDR3 contains 15 residues. Germline values: CDR1 SGHTA, CDR2 FQGNSA. Unmatched junction bases numbered 7, after V lost 5 bases and J lost 5 bases. The CDR3 protein is CASSPSSGGAETQYF. The CDR3 coding sequence is TGTGCCAGCAGCCCGAGTAGCGGGGGGGCGGAGACCCAGTACTTC.

This clonotype appeared a few times. The chain is built from TRBV20-1 and TRBJ2-1; the D gene is possibly TRBD2 (6 bases). Germline V CDR1 and CDR2: DFQATT, SNEGSKA (reference sequence). The CDR3 has 14 amino acids. Trimming shortened V by 5 bases and J by 4 bases, and 15 bases separated the two germline ends. The CDR3 DNA sequence: TGCAGTGCTCTGCAGGGCGGGGTGTACAATGAGCAGTTCTTC. It translates to CSALQGGVYNEQFF.